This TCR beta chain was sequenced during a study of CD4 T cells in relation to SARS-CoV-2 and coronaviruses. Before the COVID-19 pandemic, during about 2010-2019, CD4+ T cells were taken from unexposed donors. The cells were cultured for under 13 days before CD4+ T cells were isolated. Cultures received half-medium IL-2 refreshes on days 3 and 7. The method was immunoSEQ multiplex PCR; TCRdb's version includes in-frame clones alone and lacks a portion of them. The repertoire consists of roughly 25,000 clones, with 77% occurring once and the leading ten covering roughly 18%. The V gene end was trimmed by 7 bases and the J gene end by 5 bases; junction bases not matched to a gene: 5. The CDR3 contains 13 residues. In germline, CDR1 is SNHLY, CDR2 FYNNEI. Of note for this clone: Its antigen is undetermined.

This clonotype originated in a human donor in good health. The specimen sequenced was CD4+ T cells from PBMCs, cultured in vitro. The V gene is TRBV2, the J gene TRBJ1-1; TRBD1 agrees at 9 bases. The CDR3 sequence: CASISGQGTEAFF. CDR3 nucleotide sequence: TGTGCCAGCATCTCAGGACAGGGGACTGAAGCTTTCTTT.